This T cell receptor (beta chain) was sequenced for a study of cytomegalovirus exposure and HLA in healthy donors. Study-wide findings and caveats: TRBV6-2, TRBV6-3 and some other V segments were unresolvable in 87-base-pair reads. A later analysis reported that several of the most significant clusters appeared to be linked to common viral pathogens, among them Epstein-Barr virus. Judged likely to be a sequencing artifact was a cluster of highly shared sequence variants. On later analysis, the bulk of CMV-associated TCR beta chains appeared to be HLA-restricted.

Both 60 Vbeta primers and 13 Jbeta primers went into the PCR. TCRdb keeps only in-frame clones here, not all; method: immunoSEQ multiplex PCR. Found here are 100,000 to 150,000 clones, 83% of them singletons; the top ten hold about 3.9%. CDR3 length: 14 residues. With 8 bases clipped from V and 5 bases from J, the junction kept 8 bases outside the gene matches. Germline V gene data show CDR1 as MDHEN and CDR2 as SYDVKM. Turning to this clone: As yet, its antigen is unknown.

Sequenced sample: PBMCs. The TCR was taken from a woman aged 40-49 years in good health and CMV-seropositive. This chain links TRBV28 with TRBJ1-1, with 10 bases that match TRBD1. The CDR3 nucleotides read TGTGCCAGCGCCCCGACAGGGGGCGCAACTGAAGCTTTCTTT. As protein: CASAPTGGATEAFF.